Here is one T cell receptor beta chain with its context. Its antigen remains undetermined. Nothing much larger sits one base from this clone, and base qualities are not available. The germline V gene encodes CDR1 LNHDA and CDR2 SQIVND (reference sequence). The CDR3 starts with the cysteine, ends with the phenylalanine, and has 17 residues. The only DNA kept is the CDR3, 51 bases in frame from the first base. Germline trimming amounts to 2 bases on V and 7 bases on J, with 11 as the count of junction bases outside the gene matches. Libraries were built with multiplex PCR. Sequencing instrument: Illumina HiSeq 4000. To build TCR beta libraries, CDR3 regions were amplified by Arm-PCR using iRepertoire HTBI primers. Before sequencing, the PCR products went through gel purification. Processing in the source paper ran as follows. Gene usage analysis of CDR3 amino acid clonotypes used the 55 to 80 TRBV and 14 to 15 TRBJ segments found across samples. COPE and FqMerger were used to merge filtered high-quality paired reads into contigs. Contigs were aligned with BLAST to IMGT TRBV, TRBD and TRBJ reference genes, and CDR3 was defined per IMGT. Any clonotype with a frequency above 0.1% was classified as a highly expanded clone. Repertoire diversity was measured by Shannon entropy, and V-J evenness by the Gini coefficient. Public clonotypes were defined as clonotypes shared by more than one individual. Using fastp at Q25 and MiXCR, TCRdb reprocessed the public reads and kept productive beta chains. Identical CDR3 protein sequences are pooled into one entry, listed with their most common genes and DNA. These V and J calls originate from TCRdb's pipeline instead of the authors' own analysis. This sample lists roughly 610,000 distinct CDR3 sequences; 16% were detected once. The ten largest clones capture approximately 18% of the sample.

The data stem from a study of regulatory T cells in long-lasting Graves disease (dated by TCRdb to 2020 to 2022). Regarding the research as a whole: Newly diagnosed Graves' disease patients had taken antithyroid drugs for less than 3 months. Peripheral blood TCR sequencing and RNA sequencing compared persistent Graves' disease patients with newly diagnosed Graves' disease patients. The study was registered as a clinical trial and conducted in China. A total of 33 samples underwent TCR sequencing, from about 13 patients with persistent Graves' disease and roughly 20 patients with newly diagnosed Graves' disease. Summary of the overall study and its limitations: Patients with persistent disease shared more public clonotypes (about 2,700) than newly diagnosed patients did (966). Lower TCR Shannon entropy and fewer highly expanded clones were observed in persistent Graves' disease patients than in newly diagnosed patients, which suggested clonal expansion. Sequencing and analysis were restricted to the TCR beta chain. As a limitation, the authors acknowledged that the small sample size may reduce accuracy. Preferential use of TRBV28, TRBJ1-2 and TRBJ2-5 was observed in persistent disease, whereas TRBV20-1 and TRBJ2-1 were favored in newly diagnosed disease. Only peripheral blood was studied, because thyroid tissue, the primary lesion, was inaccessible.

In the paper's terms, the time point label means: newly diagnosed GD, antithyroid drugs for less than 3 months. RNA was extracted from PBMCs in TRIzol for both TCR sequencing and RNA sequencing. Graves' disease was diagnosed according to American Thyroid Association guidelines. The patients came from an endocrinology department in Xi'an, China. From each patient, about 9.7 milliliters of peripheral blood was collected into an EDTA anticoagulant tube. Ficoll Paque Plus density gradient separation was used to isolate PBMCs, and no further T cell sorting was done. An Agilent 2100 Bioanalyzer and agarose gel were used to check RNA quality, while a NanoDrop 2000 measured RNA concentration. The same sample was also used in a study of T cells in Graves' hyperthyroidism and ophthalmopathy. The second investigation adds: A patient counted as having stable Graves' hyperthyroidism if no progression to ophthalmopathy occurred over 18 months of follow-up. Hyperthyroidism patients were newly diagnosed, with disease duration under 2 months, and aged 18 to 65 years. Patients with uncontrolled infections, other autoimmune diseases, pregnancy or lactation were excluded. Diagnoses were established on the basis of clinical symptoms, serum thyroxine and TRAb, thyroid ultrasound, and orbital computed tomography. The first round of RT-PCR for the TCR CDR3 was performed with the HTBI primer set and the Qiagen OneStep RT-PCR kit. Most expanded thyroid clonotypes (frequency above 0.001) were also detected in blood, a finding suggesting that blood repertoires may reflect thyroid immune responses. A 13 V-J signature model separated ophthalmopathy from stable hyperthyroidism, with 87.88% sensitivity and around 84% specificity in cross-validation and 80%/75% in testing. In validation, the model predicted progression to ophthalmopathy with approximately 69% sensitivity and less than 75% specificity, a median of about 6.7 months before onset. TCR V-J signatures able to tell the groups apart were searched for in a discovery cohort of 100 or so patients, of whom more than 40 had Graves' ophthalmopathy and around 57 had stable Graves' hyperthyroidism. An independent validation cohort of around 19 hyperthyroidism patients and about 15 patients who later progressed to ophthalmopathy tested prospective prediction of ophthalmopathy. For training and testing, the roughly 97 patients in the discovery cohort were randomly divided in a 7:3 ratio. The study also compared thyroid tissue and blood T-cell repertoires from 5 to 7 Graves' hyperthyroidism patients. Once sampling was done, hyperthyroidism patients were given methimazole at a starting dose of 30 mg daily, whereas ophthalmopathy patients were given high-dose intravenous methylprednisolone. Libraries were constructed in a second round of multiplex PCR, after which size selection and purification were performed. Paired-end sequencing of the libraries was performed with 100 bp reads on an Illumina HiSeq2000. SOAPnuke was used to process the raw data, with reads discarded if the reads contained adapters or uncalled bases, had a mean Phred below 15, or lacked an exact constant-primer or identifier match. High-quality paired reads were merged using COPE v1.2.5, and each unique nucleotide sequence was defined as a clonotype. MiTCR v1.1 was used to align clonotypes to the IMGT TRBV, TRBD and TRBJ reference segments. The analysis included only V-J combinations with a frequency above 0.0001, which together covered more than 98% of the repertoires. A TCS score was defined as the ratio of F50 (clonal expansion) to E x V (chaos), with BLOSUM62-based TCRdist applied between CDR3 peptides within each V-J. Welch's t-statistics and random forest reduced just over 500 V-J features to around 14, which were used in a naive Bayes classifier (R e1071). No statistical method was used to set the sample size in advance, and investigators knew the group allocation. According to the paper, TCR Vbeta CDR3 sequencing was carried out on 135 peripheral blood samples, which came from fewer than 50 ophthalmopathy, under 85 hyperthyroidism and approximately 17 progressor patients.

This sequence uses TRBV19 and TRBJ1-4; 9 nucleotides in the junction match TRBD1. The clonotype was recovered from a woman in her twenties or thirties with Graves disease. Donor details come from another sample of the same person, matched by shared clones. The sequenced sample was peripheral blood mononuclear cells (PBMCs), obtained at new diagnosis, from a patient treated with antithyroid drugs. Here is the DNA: TGTGCCAGTAGTATACTCGTGCGGACAGGGGAGTCTGAAAAACTGTTTTTT. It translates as CASSILVRTGESEKLFF.